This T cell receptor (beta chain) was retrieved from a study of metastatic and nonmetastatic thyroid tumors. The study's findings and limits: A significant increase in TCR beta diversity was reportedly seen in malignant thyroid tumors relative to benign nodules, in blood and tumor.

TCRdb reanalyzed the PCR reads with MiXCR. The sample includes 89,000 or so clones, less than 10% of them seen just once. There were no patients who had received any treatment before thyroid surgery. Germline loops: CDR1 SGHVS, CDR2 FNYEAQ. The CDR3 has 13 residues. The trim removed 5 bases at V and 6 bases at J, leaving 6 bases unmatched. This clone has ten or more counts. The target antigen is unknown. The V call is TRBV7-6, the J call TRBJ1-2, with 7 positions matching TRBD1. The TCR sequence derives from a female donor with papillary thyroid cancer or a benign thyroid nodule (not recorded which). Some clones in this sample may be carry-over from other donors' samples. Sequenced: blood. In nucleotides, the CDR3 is TGTGCCAGCAGCCCAGACAGGGATCATGGCTACACCTTC. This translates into CASSPDRDHGYTF.